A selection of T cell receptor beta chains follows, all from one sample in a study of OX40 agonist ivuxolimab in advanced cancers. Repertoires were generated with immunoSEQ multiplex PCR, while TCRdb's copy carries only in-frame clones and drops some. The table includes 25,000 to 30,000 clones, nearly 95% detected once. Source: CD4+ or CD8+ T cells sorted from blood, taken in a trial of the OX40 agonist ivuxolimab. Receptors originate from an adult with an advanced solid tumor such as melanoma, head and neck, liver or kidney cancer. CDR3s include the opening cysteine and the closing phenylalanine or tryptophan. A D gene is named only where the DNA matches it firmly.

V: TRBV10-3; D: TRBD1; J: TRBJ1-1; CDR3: CAISKGANTEAFF
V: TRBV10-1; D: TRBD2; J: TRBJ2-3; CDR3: CASSEGIAGGTDTQYF
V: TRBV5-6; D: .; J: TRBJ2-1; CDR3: CASSLGVSGANNEQFF
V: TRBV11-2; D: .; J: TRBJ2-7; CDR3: CASSLDWGLEQYF
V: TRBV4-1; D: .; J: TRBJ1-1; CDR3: CASSQDFRGAEAFF
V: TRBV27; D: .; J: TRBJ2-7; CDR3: CASSSTGLEQYF
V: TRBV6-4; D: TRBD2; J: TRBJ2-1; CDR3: CASSDSTGLDLDEQFF
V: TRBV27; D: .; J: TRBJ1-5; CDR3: CASPLGAPLQPQHF
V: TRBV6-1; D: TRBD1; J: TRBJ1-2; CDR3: CASSGTGGDYGYTF
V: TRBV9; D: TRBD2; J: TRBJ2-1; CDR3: CASSVTSGVWNEQFF
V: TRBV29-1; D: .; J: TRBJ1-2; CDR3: CSFPGGDGYTF
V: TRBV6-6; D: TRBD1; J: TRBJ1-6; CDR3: CASMGTGEYNSPLHF
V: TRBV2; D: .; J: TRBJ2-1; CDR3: CASSEAGSNEQFF
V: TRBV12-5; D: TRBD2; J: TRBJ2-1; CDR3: CASGLVVLAGGRRAEQFF
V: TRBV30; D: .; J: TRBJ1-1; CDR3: CAWGTAPSEAFF
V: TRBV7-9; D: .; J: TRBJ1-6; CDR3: CASSYGGDSPLHF
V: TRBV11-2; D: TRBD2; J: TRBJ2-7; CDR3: CASSLGTSGSDEQYF
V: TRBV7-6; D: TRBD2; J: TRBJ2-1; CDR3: CASSFGGVGNEQFF
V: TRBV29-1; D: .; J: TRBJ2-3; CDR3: CSVIEVGSTDTQYF
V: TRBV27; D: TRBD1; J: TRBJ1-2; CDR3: CASSFTGTGGLYGYTF